These 17 T cell receptor beta chains originate from one sample sequenced in a study of cytomegalovirus exposure and HLA in healthy donors. 13 Jbeta primers and 60 Vbeta primers were used for the PCR. The repertoire was sequenced with immunoSEQ multiplex PCR; TCRdb's copy has only in-frame clones and lacks some. The profile shows 200,000 or so clones, about 79% of them singletons. Material for sequencing was PBMCs. The receptors were sampled from a boy aged 2-9 years in good health and CMV-seronegative.

The chain couples TRBV9 to TRBJ2-1; D may be TRBD2 (7 bases). This CDR3 has 15 amino acids. V was pared by 4 bases and J by 10 bases, with 21 bases between. Germline-derived CDR1 and CDR2 are SGDLS and YYNGEE. The CDR3: CASSLGGAGVSEQFF. CDR3 nucleotides: TGTGCCAGCAGCCTAGGGGGGGCGGGGGTTTCGGAGCAGTTCTTC.

The chain couples TRBV6-1 to TRBJ2-1; TRBD1 aligns across 9 bases. V was clipped by 3 bases and J by 7 bases; unmatched bases: 7. The CDR3 contains 15 residues. The germline gives CDR1 MNHNS, CDR2 SASEGT. In DNA form, the CDR3 reads TGTGCCAGCAGTGAGCGGCGGACAGGGGCGAATGAGCAGTTCTTC. Translation: CASSERRTGANEQFF.

The rearrangement links TRBV2 to TRBJ1-2; 10 positions match TRBD1. The V and J ends lost 5 bases and 6 bases, in that order; junction bases with no gene match: 6. CDR1 and CDR2 (germline): SNHLY, FYNNEI. The CDR3 totals 14 residues. CDR3 protein: CASSPTGGSDGYTF. CDR3 in DNA: TGTGCCAGCAGTCCGACAGGGGGCTCGGATGGCTACACCTTC.

CDR3 in DNA: TGTGCCAGCAGCCTACCGGGGGCGGGGGGCTACAATGAGCAGTTCTTC. Translation: CASSLPGAGGYNEQFF. The chain employs TRBV7-3 and TRBJ2-1; TRBD2 aligns across 8 bases. CDR1 is SGHTA, CDR2 FQGTGA, per germline. J gave up 3 bases and V 5 bases, and 9 bases lay outside the gene matches. There are 16 residues in the CDR3.

This clone appeared once. The chain couples TRBV2 to TRBJ2-1, with 8 bases aligning to TRBD2. Per germline, CDR1 SNHLY and CDR2 FYNNEI. Losses at the gene ends were 6 bases for V and 0 bases for J; bases not matched to a gene: 16. This CDR3 comprises 19 residues. CDR3 in DNA: TGTGCCAGCAGCGCACGCGGGGGGTTTATCGGTATCTCCTACAATGAGCAGTTCTTC. Amino acid sequence: CASSARGGFIGISYNEQFF.

As for this clone: A read error may account for a junction end that differs from germline. The V gene is TRBV7-7, the J gene TRBJ1-5; 9 nucleotides agree with TRBD1. The CDR3 runs to 15 residues. The germline V gene encodes CDR1 SSHAT and CDR2 FNYEAQ (reference sequence). As DNA, the CDR3 is TGTGCTAGCAGCCAAAGGACAGGGGGCAATCAGCCCCAGCATTTT. Its translation is CASSQRTGGNQPQHF.

The chain employs TRBV7-6 and TRBJ2-7; 9 nucleotides match TRBD1. The CDR3 length is 17 residues. Germline CDR1 reads SGHVS; CDR2 reads FNYEAQ. J lost 2 bases, V lost 5 bases, and 13 bases had no gene match. The CDR3 spells CASSNFLKQGAPYEQYF. As DNA, the CDR3 is TGTGCCAGCAGCAACTTTCTAAAACAGGGGGCCCCCTACGAGCAGTACTTC.

This sequence joins TRBV19 and TRBJ1-2; TRBD1 aligns across 8 bases. V gave up 3 bases and J gave up 1 base; unmatched junction bases: 10. The CDR3 runs to 17 residues. CDR1 and CDR2 (germline): LNHDA, SQIVND (reference sequence). The CDR3 sequence: CASSMGLRTGNNYGYTF. CDR3 sequence (DNA): TGTGCCAGTAGTATGGGGCTCCGGACAGGGAATAACTATGGCTACACCTTC.

In this sample, this clone turned up once. DNA for the CDR3: TGTGCCAGCAGCGATAGCGGGGGGGCCTGGAATGAGCAGTTCTTC. As protein: CASSDSGGAWNEQFF. The V gene is TRBV5-6, the J gene TRBJ2-1; 11 bases agree with TRBD2. The CDR3 spans 15 residues. The ends lost 4 bases at V and 7 bases at J; junction bases unmatched: 7. Germline lookup yields CDR1 SGHDT and CDR2 YYEEEE. The entire variable domain, with the rest obtained from reference TRBV5-6 and TRBJ2-1, is as follows: DAGVTQSPTHLIKTRGQQVTLRCSPKSGHDTVSWYQQALGQGPQFIFQYYEEEERQRGNFPDRFSGHQFPNYSSELNVNALLLGDSALYLCASSDSGGAWNEQFFGPGTRLTVL.

CDR3 amino acids: CASSQEGHLGSGNTIYF. The CDR3 nucleotides read TGCGCCAGCAGCCAAGAGGGACACCTAGGCAGTGGAAACACCATATATTTT. The chain employs TRBV4-1 and TRBJ1-3; D is perhaps TRBD1 (6 bases). From germline, CDR1 is MGHRA and CDR2 YSYEKL. With 0 bases removed from V and 3 bases from J, the gap between germline ends came to 15 bases. The CDR3 runs 17 residues.

CDR3 nucleotides: TGTGCCAGCAGCGTAAGTATAGGGGGCTTAACCTACAATGAGCAGTTCTTC. Its protein product is CASSVSIGGLTYNEQFF. The rearrangement uses TRBV9 and TRBJ2-1; 7 bases agree with TRBD1. V lost 1 base, J lost 2 bases, and 9 bases stayed unmatched. Germline CDR1 reads SGDLS; CDR2 reads YYNGEE. CDR3 length: 17 amino acids. The full variable domain, with the rest looked up from reference TRBV9 and TRBJ2-1, is DSGVTQTPKHLITATGQRVTLRCSPRSGDLSVYWYQQSLDQGLQFLIQYYNGEERAKGNILERFSAQQFPDLHSELNLSSLELGDSALYFCASSVSIGGLTYNEQFFGPGTRLTVL.

The chain carries TRBV2 and TRBJ1-2; D unresolved. Trimming cost V 9 bases and J 4 bases, with 18 bases left between them. The CDR3 loop spans 14 amino acids. Germline CDR1 and CDR2: SNHLY and FYNNEI. CDR3 protein: CARGPAGSSYGYTF. Written as DNA, the CDR3 is TGTGCCAGAGGCCCGGCGGGGTCCTCCTATGGCTACACCTTC.

The chain couples TRBV7-2 to TRBJ1-5; D unresolved. The CDR3 extends over 17 amino acids. Trimming removed 1 base from V and 0 bases from J, with 13 bases in between. Germline V CDR1 and CDR2: SGHTA, FQGNSA. DNA of the CDR3: TGTGCCAGCAGCTTAGTCGGTGGCGGGGATAGCAATCAGCCCCAGCATTTT. This gives the protein CASSLVGGGDSNQPQHF.

The rearrangement joins TRBV6-5 to TRBJ2-7; D is possibly TRBD1 (5 bases). Trimming took 8 bases from V and 3 from J, leaving 17 bases between them. Per germline, CDR1 MNHEY and CDR2 SVGAGI. The CDR3 spans 14 residues. The CDR3 protein is CASAFTDTLYEQYF. In DNA form, the CDR3 reads TGTGCCAGCGCCTTTACGGACACCCTCTACGAGCAGTACTTC.

This chain connects TRBV6-1 to TRBJ2-7, with 8 bases matching TRBD2. The CDR3 has 15 amino acids. Unmatched junction bases numbered 6, after V lost 1 base and J lost 4 bases. CDR1 is MNHNS, CDR2 SASEGT, per germline. CDR3 nucleotides: TGTGCCAGCAGTGAAGGGGCGGGGGGCACTTACGAGCAGTACTTC. Protein: CASSEGAGGTYEQYF.

V usage is TRBV6-6 and J usage is TRBJ1-2, with D possibly matching TRBD1 (5 bases). Germline assignment: CDR1 MNHNY and CDR2 SVGAGI (reference sequence). The CDR3 contains 16 residues. Trimming left V 0 bases short and J 8 bases short, with 19 bases between. The CDR3 bases are TGTGCCAGCAGTTACTCCGGGGGGGGAAGGGCGGGAGGCTACACCTTC. Translated, it gives CASSYSGGGRAGGYTF.

V and J are TRBV7-2 and TRBJ2-3; TRBD2 aligns across 14 bases. V trimming: 2 bases; J trimming: 4 bases; junction bases outside the gene matches: 5. In germline, CDR1 is SGHTA, CDR2 FQGNSA. This CDR3 has 17 amino acids. The CDR3 nucleotides are TGTGCCAGCAGCTTAATGACTAGCGGGGGGGCGGCAGATACGCAGTATTTT. This gives the protein CASSLMTSGGAADTQYF.